Shown below are 21 T cell receptor beta chains from a single sample sequenced in a study of OX40 agonist ivuxolimab in advanced cancers. Assay used: immunoSEQ multiplex PCR; TCRdb lists only in-frame clones, some missing. The data hold around 66,000 clones, with roughly four fifths observed a single time. The sequencing here drew on CD4+ or CD8+ T cells sorted from blood, taken in a trial of the OX40 agonist ivuxolimab. The receptors shown here come from an adult with an advanced solid tumor such as melanoma, head and neck, liver or kidney cancer.

The chain joins TRBV7-3 to TRBJ2-5; D possibly corresponds to TRBD2 (5 bases). CDR1 and CDR2 (germline): SGHTA, FQGTGA. V shed 3 bases and J shed 5 bases, with 19 bases lying between them. The CDR3 extends over 16 amino acids. The CDR3 sequence is CASSFDVFSASETQYF. The CDR3 DNA reads TGTGCCAGCAGCTTCGACGTCTTTTCCGCTAGCGAGACCCAGTACTTC.

The genes are TRBV10-3 and TRBJ1-1; TRBD1 might be the D (6 bases). The CDR3 is made up of 14 amino acids. Germline CDR1 reads ENHRY; CDR2 reads SYGVKD. Deletions cut 5 bases from V and 2 bases from J, with 12 bases between. The CDR3 is CAISLTQGNTEAFF. CDR3 DNA sequence: TGTGCCATCAGTTTGACACAGGGAAACACTGAAGCTTTCTTT.

This chain uses TRBV6-4 with TRBJ1-6; D gene ambiguous. Between the trimmed V and J ends, which lost 4 bases and 7 bases, there was a span of 14 bases. Germline V gives CDR1 MRHNA, CDR2 SNTAGT. The CDR3 totals 15 residues. The CDR3 is CASSVEMGGNSPLHF. In DNA, the CDR3 is TGTGCCAGCAGTGTCGAAATGGGTGGCAATTCACCCCTCCACTTT.

CDR3 sequence: CASSSNTNTEAFF. CDR3 sequence (DNA): TGTGCCAGCAGCTCAAATACGAACACTGAAGCTTTCTTT. The chain has TRBV7-9 and TRBJ1-1; D not resolved. In germline, CDR1 is SEHNR, CDR2 FQNEAQ (reference sequence). The CDR3 contains 13 residues. Trimming took off 4 bases at V and 1 base at J, with 7 bases between the two ends.

V and J are TRBV28 and TRBJ2-4; TRBD1 matches at 10 bases. This CDR3 comprises 16 residues. V lost 5 bases and J lost 1; bases outside the gene matches: 5. Per the germline V gene, CDR1 is MDHEN and CDR2 is SYDVKM. The CDR3 is CASSTPGQGAKNIQYF. CDR3 DNA: TGTGCCAGCAGTACTCCGGGACAGGGGGCCAAAAACATTCAGTACTTC.

The chain recombines TRBV2 with TRBJ1-6, with unresolved D. Germline assignment: CDR1 SNHLY and CDR2 FYNNEI. CDR3 length equals 18 residues. Trimming cost V 1 base and J 0 bases, with 13 bases left between them. The CDR3 nucleotides are TGTGCCAGCAGTGAAGACGGATCACAAAGCTCCTATAATTCACCCCTCCACTTT. Its translation is CASSEDGSQSSYNSPLHF.

This rearrangement joins TRBV28 to TRBJ1-1; weak D call: TRBD1 (6 bases). Germline V gives CDR1 MDHEN, CDR2 SYDVKM. This CDR3 has 14 amino acids. Trimming took off 8 bases at V and 5 bases at J, with 18 bases between the two ends. This chain's CDR3 is CASRGLPPGTEAFF. CDR3 DNA: TGTGCCAGCCGGGGGCTCCCCCCGGGTACTGAAGCTTTCTTT.

The genes are TRBV7-9 and TRBJ1-6; TRBD1 might be the D (6 bases). Germline V gives CDR1 SEHNR, CDR2 FQNEAQ (reference sequence). V was shortened by 4 bases and J by 10 bases, with 14 bases between the two germline ends. The CDR3 has 14 residues. CDR3 residues: CASSSDRLMSPLHF. The CDR3 DNA reads as TGTGCCAGCAGCTCCGACAGGTTGATGTCACCCCTCCACTTT.

V and J are TRBV2 and TRBJ1-4; D is possibly TRBD1 (5 bases). Per the germline V gene, CDR1 is SNHLY and CDR2 is FYNNEI. Deletions cut 4 bases from V and 2 bases from J, with 11 bases between. The CDR3 has 15 amino acids. The CDR3 coding sequence is TGTGCCAGCAGTGTCGGGGGTGTGACTAATGAAAAACTGTTTTTT. This sequence encodes CASSVGGVTNEKLFF.

The rearrangement joins TRBV4-1 to TRBJ2-7, with a tentative D call TRBD1 (6 bases). Germline assignment: CDR1 MGHRA and CDR2 YSYEKL. Trimming removed 0 bases at V and 2 bases at J, with 11 bases between. The CDR3 is made up of 15 amino acids. The CDR3 sequence is CASSQEEQGAYEQYF. DNA of the CDR3: TGCGCCAGCAGCCAAGAAGAACAGGGCGCCTACGAGCAGTACTTC.

The chain links TRBV6-1 to TRBJ1-5, with D perhaps matching TRBD1 (5 bases). The V and J ends lost 1 base and 6 bases respectively, with 13 bases between them. Looked up from germline, CDR1 is MNHNS and CDR2 is SASEGT. This CDR3 has 15 residues. The DNA of the CDR3 is TGTGCCAGCAGTGAAGGGCAGGGTTCGCGTCAGCCCCAGCATTTT. Translated: CASSEGQGSRQPQHF.

In its sample, this clone was seen a few times. The chain employs TRBV6-6 and TRBJ1-5, with D unclear. CDR1 and CDR2 (germline): MNHNY, SVGAGI (reference sequence). V was pared by 8 bases and J by 0 bases, with 11 bases between. The CDR3 is 14 residues long. The CDR3: CASFWASSNQPQHF. The CDR3 nucleotides are TGTGCCAGCTTTTGGGCCTCTAGCAATCAGCCCCAGCATTTT.

The genes are TRBV5-1 and TRBJ2-1; 8 bases are shared with TRBD1. The V and J ends lost 1 base and 3 bases, in that order; junction bases with no gene match: 9. The germline V gene encodes CDR1 SGHRS and CDR2 YFSETQ. The CDR3 contains 17 residues. CDR3 in DNA: TGCGCCAGCAGCTTGACCAGGACAGGGCCCTTCTACAATGAGCAGTTCTTC. Translating it yields CASSLTRTGPFYNEQFF.

The chain combines TRBV7-9 with TRBJ1-1, with D maybe TRBD1 (5 bases). V was cut by 4 bases and J by 0 bases, with 18 bases left in between. Germline lookup yields CDR1 SEHNR and CDR2 FQNEAQ (reference sequence). The CDR3 spans 17 residues. The DNA of the CDR3 is TGTGCCAGCAGCTCCCCGATCCGACAGCCAATGAACACTGAAGCTTTCTTT. Amino acid sequence: CASSSPIRQPMNTEAFF. The variable domain in full, with the rest retrieved from reference TRBV7-9 and TRBJ1-1, is DTGVSQNPRHKITKRGQNVTFRCDPISEHNRLYWYRQTLGQGPEFLTYFQNEAQLEKSRLLSDRFSAERPKGSFSTLEIQRTEQGDSAMYLCASSSPIRQPMNTEAFFGQGTRLTVV.

This chain uses TRBV19 with TRBJ2-5, with TRBD1 matching over 8 bases. With 5 bases clipped from V and 5 bases from J, the junction kept 7 bases outside the gene matches. CDR3 length: 14 residues. Germline loops: CDR1 LNHDA, CDR2 SQIVND (reference sequence). The CDR3 loop is CASSDRQGMETQYF. CDR3 DNA: TGTGCCAGTAGTGATCGACAGGGGATGGAGACCCAGTACTTC.

In DNA form, the CDR3 reads TGTGCCAGCAGCCCCGGGACAGGCGAGCAGTTCTTC. This translates into CASSPGTGEQFF. The V gene is TRBV14, the J gene TRBJ2-1, with 8 bases lining up with TRBD1. The CDR3 covers 12 residues. J was trimmed by 10 bases and V by 4 bases; bases with no gene match: 3. From germline, CDR1 is SGHDN and CDR2 FVKESK. Variable domain in full (rest from reference TRBV14 and TRBJ2-1): EAGVTQFPSHSVIEKGQTVTLRCDPISGHDNLYWYRRVMGKEIKFLLHFVKESKQDESGMPNNRFLAERTGGTYSTLKVQPAELEDSGVYFCASSPGTGEQFFGPGTRLTVL.

The chain links TRBV5-6 to TRBJ1-5; possibly TRBD1 for D (5 bases). CDR1 is SGHDT, CDR2 YYEEEE, per germline. V was shortened by 1 base and J by 5 bases, with 16 bases between the two germline ends. The CDR3 has 16 residues. Here the CDR3 DNA reads TGTGCCAGCAGCTTGTCGGGGCCCCGGGGGGATCAGCCCCAGCATTTT. Amino acids: CASSLSGPRGDQPQHF.

V usage is TRBV28 and J usage is TRBJ1-5, with D unclear. The CDR3 spans 12 residues. Looked up from germline, CDR1 is MDHEN and CDR2 is SYDVKM. The V gene lost 7 bases and the J gene lost 4 bases, with 8 bases spanning the gap. In DNA form, the CDR3 reads TGTGCCAGCAACATACCAAATCAGCCCCAGCATTTT. Its protein product is CASNIPNQPQHF.

The chain links TRBV7-2 to TRBJ2-2; 11 bases are a match to TRBD2. Trimming at V came to 1 base and at J to 5 bases, leaving 9 bases not matched to a gene. The CDR3 length is 18 residues. Germline CDR1 and CDR2: SGHTA and FQGNSA. The CDR3 region is CASSLDISGGARTGELFF. The DNA of the CDR3 is TGTGCCAGCAGCTTAGATATTAGCGGGGGGGCCCGAACCGGGGAGCTGTTTTTT.

CDR3: CAISEQGASADTQYF. The CDR3, as DNA: TGTGCCATCAGTGAGCAGGGGGCGAGCGCAGATACGCAGTATTTT. The genes are TRBV10-3 and TRBJ2-3, with 8 bases that match TRBD1. CDR3 size: 15 residues. Germline assignment: CDR1 ENHRY and CDR2 SYGVKD. The V and J ends lost 2 bases and 4 bases, in that order; junction bases with no gene match: 5.

This chain links TRBV6-5 with TRBJ2-4, with D perhaps TRBD2 (7 bases). V shed 6 bases and J shed 10 bases, with 22 bases lying between them. CDR1 MNHEY and CDR2 SVGAGI come from the germline V gene. This CDR3 spans 15 amino acids. CDR3 loop: CASSRVGGHPPIQYF. The CDR3 nucleotides read TGTGCCAGCAGCCGAGTCGGGGGGCACCCCCCTATTCAGTACTTC.